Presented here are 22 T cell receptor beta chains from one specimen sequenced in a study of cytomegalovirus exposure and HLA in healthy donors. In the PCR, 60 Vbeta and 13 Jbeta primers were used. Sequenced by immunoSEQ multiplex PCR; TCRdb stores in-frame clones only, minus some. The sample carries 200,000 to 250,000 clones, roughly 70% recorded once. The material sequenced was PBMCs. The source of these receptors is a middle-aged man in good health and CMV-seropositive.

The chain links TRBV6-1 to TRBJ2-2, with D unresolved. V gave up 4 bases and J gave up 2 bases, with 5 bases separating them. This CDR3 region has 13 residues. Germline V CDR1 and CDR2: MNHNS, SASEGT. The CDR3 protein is CASSGQNTGELFF. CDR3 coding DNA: TGTGCCAGCAGTGGACAAAACACCGGGGAGCTGTTTTTT.

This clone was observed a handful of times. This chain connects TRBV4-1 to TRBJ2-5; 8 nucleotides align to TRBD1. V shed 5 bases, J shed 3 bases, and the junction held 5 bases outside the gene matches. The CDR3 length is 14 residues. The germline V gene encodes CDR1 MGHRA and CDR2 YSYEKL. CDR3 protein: CASSLDRVEETQYF. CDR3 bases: TGCGCCAGCAGCTTGGACAGGGTGGAAGAGACCCAGTACTTC.

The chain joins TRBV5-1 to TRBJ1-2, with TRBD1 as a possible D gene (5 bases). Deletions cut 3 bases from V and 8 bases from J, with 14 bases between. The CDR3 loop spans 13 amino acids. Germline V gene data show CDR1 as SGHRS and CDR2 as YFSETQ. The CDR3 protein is CASSSRTIQGYTF. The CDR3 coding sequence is TGCGCCAGCAGCTCCCGGACAATTCAAGGCTACACCTTC.

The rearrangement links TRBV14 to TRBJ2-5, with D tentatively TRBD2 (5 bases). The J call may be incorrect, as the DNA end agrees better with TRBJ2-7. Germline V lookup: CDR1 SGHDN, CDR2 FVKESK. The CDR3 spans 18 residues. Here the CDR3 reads CASSQAGIRGLSSYEQYF. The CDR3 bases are TGTGCCAGCAGCCAAGCGGGTATACGCGGACTTAGCTCCTACGAGCAGTACTTC.

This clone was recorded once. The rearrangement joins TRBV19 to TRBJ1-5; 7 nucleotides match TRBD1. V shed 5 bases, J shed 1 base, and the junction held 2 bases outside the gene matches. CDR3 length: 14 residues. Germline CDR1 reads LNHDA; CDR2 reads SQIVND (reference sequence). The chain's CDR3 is CASSRTGSNQPQHF. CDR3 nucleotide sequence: TGTGCCAGTAGTCGGACAGGAAGCAATCAGCCCCAGCATTTT. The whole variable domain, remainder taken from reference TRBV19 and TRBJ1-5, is DGGITQSPKYLFRKEGQNVTLSCEQNLNHDAMYWYRQDPGQGLRLIYYSQIVNDFQKGDIAEGYSVSREKKESFPLTVTSAQKNPTAFYLCASSRTGSNQPQHFGDGTRLSIL.

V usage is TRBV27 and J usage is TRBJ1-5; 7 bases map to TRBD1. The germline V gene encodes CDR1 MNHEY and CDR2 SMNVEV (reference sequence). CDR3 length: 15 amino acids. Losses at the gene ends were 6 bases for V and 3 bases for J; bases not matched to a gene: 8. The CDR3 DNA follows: TGTGCCAGCAGATTACAGGGGTTGGACAATCAGCCCCAGCATTTT. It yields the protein CASRLQGLDNQPQHF.

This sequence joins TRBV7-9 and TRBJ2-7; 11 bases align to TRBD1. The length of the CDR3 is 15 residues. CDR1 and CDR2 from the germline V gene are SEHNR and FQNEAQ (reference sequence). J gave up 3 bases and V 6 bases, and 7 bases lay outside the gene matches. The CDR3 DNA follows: TGTGCCAGCAGTCAAAGGACAGGGGGCATCTACGAGCAGTACTTC. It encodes CASSQRTGGIYEQYF.

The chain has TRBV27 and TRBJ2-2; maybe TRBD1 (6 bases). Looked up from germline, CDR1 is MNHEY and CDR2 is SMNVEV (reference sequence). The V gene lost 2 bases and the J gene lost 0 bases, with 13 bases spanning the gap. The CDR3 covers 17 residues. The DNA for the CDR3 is TGTGCCAGCAGTTTAACTGTGCGGACAGCGAACACCGGGGAGCTGTTTTTT. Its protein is CASSLTVRTANTGELFF.

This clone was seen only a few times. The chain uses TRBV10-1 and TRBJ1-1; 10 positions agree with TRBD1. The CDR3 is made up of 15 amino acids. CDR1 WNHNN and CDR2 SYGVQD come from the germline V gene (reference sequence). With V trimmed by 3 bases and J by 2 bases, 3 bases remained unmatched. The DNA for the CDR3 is TGCGCCAGCAGTGAAGGGACAGGGGAAAACACTGAAGCTTTCTTT. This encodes CASSEGTGENTEAFF.

The CDR3 sequence is CASSVGLAGASYNEQFF. The CDR3 DNA sequence: TGTGCCAGCAGTGTGGGGCTAGCGGGGGCCTCCTACAATGAGCAGTTCTTC. The V and J genes are TRBV2 and TRBJ2-1; TRBD2 matches at 10 bases. This CDR3 region has 17 residues. Germline CDR1 is SNHLY and CDR2 is FYNNEI. J lost 0 bases, V lost 4 bases, and 6 bases had no gene match.

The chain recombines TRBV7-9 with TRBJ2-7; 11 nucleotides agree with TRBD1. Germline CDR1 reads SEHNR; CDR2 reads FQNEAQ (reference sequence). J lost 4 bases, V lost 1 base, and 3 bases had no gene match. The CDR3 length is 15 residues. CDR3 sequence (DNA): TGTGCCAGCAGCTTAGAAGGACAGGGGGCTTACGAGCAGTACTTC. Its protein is CASSLEGQGAYEQYF.

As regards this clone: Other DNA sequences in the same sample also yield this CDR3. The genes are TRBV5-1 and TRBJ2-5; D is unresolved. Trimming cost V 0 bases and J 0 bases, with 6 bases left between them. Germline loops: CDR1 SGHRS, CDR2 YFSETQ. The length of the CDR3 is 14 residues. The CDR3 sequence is CASSLGQNQETQYF. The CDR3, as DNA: TGCGCCAGCAGCTTGGGTCAGAACCAAGAGACCCAGTACTTC.

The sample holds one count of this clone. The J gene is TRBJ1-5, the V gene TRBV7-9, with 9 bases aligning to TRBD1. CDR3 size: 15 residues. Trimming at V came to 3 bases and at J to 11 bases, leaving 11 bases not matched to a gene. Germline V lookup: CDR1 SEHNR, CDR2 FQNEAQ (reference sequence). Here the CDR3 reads CASSFSGGQGGTQHF. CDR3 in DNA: TGTGCCAGCAGCTTCTCGGGGGGACAGGGTGGGACCCAGCATTTT.

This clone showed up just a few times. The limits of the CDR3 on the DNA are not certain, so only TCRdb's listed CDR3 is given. The CDR3 spells CSVLVMGSEKLFF. The V call is TRBV29-1, the J call TRBJ1-4; the D call TRBD1 from the table was never checked on the DNA. Germline-derived CDR1 and CDR2 are SQVTM and ANQGSEA. The CDR3 has 13 amino acids, counting both end residues.

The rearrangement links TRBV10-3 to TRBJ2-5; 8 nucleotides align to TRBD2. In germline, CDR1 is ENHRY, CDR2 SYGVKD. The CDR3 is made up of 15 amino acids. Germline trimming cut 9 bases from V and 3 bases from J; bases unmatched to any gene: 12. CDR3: CAIKAGTSLKETQYF. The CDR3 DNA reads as TGTGCCATTAAAGCCGGGACTAGTTTAAAAGAGACCCAGTACTTC.

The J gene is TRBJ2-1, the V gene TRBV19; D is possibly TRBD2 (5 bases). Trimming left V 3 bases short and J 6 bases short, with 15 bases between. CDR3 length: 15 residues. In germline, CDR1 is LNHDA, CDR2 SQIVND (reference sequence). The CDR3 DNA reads TGTGCCAGTAGTATGGAGGCAAATGGAGGCAATGAGCAGTTCTTC. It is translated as CASSMEANGGNEQFF.

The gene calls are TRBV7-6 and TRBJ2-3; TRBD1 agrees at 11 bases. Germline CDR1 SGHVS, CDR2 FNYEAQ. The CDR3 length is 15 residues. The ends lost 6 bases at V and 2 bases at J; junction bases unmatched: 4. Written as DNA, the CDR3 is TGTGCCAGCAGTGCGGACAGGGGGCTCACAGATACGCAGTATTTT. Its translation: CASSADRGLTDTQYF.

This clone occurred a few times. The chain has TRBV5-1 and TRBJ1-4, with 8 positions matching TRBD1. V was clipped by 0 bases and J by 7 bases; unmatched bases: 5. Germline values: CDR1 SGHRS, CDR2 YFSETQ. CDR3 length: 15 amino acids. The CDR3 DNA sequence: TGCGCCAGCAGCTTGGGAGGACAGGGCAGTGAAAAACTGTTTTTT. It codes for CASSLGGQGSEKLFF.

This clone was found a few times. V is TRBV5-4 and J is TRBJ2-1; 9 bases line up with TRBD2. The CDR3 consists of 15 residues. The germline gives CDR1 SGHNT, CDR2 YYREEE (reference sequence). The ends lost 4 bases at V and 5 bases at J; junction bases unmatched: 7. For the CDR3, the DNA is TGTGCCAGCAGCCCCGGGCTAGCGGGGAACAATGAGCAGTTCTTC. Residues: CASSPGLAGNNEQFF.

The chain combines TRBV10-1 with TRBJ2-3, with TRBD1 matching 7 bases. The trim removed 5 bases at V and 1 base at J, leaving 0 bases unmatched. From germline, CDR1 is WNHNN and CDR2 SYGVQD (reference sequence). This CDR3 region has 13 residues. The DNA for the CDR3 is TGCGCCAGCAGTACAGGGGGCACAGATACGCAGTATTTT. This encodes CASSTGGTDTQYF.

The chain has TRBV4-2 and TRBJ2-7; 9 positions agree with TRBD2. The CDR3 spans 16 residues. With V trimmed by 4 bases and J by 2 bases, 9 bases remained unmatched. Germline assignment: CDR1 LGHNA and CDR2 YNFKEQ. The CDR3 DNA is TGTGCCAGCAGCCGCCCCCTAGCGGGGAGGACCTACGAGCAGTACTTC. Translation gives CASSRPLAGRTYEQYF.

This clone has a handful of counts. This CDR3 reads CASSSSGGGQETQYF. The CDR3 DNA is TGCGCCAGCAGCTCTTCCGGGGGTGGTCAAGAGACCCAGTACTTC. The chain links TRBV5-1 to TRBJ2-5; a possible D gene is TRBD2 (6 bases). Trimming pared 3 bases from V and 2 bases from J, leaving 14 bases between. Germline CDR1 SGHRS, CDR2 YFSETQ. CDR3 length: 15 amino acids.